This T cell receptor beta chain was recovered during a study of CD8 T cells in Susac syndrome. After extraction with the RNeasy kit, about 0.45 to 1 ug of the RNA was reverse transcribed using random hexamers. With immunoSEQ multiplex PCR, TCR beta CDR3 was amplified across 54 Vbeta and 13 Jbeta. Via MiXCR, TCRdb re-called the immunoSEQ multiplex PCR reads, giving one row per CDR3 protein. The profile covers roughly 330,000 distinct CDR3 sequences, with about 92% appearing a single time and 0.06% to 0.075% taken by the ten largest. V was clipped by 7 bases and J by 3 bases, with 6 bases between them. CDR1 is SNHLY, CDR2 FYNNEI, per germline. The CDR3 sequence is 12 residues long. It was treatment-naive patients with stable or active relapsing-remitting disease who made up the multiple sclerosis controls. TEMRA cells were FACS-enriched and CD8+ and CD4+ T cells negatively isolated.

V and J are TRBV2 and TRBJ1-4; D uncertain. This clonotype originated in a human donor with multiple sclerosis. The source material was CD4+ T cells from PBMCs. The CDR3 here is CASMTPNEKLFF. CDR3 coding DNA: TGTGCCAGCATGACCCCTAATGAAAAACTGTTTTTT. The variable domain in full, completed from reference TRBV2 and TRBJ1-4, reads EPEVTQTPSHQVTQMGQEVILRCVPISNHLYFYWYRQILGQKVEFLVSFYNNEISEKSEIFDDQFSVERPDGSNFTLKIRSTKLEDSAMYFCASMTPNEKLFFGSGTQLSVL.